These T cell receptor beta chains were read from a single sample in a study of Tregs in tolerant kidney transplant recipients. TCRdb keeps only in-frame clones here, not all; method: immunoSEQ multiplex PCR. This sample has roughly 250,000 clones; 65% to 85% occur once, and the top ten carry around 0.6%. The sequencing input was CD4+ T cells from blood. The source of these receptors is a human donor in good health. CDR3s include the opening cysteine and the closing phenylalanine or tryptophan. The order of the fields is D gene, J gene, clone size, V gene, CDR3 protein, CDR3 DNA. The D gene is left open where the match is weak. Some rows have no size entry. The others give once, few or many, or a class for an expanded clone.

-	TRBJ2-3	-	TRBV7-3	CASSRGPVDTQYF	TGTGCCAGCAGCCGTGGGCCCGTGGATACGCAGTATTTT
TRBD2	TRBJ2-7	-	TRBV4-1	CASSQVGLNYEQYF	TGCGCCAGCAGCCAAGTGGGACTAAACTACGAGCAGTACTTC
-	TRBJ2-2	-	TRBV11-2	CASSQRTASNTGELFF	TGTGCCAGCAGCCAGAGGACAGCAAGTAACACCGGGGAGCTGTTTTTT
-	TRBJ2-5	-	TRBV9	CASSVDATLEETQYF	TGTGCCAGCAGCGTAGACGCGACGTTGGAGGAGACCCAGTACTTC
TRBD1	TRBJ2-1	-	TRBV7-6	CASSIDRGNEQFF	TGTGCCAGCAGCATAGACAGGGGGAATGAGCAGTTCTTC
TRBD2	TRBJ2-3	-	TRBV9	CASSVVSGGLDTQYF	TGTGCCAGCAGCGTAGTGTCGGGAGGCTTAGATACGCAGTATTTT
-	TRBJ2-3	-	TRBV29-1	CSAAYRDTTDTQYF	TGCAGCGCCGCATACCGGGACACCACAGATACGCAGTATTTT
-	TRBJ2-3	-	TRBV30	CAWSSGADTQYF	TGTGCCTGGAGTAGTGGCGCAGATACGCAGTATTTT
-	TRBJ2-4	once	TRBV5-4	CASSEPQVAKNIQYF	TGTGCCAGCAGCGAGCCACAAGTGGCCAAAAACATTCAGTACTTC
TRBD1	TRBJ1-1	-	TRBV12-5	CASVGQMNTEAFF	TGTGCTAGCGTGGGACAGATGAACACTGAAGCTTTCTTT
-	TRBJ1-2	-	TRBV2	CASRVVSPGYTF	TGTGCCAGCAGGGTGGTGTCTCCGGGCTACACCTTC
-	TRBJ2-5	-	TRBV6-5	CASQQGPGGETQYF	TGTGCCAGCCAACAGGGGCCGGGAGGTGAGACCCAGTACTTC
-	TRBJ1-3	-	TRBV5-8	CASSLETDGNTIYF	TGTGCCAGCAGCTTGGAGACGGATGGAAACACCATATATTTT
-	TRBJ1-5	few	TRBV5-6	CASSLSGGDQPQHF	TGTGCCAGCAGCTTATCTGGGGGAGATCAGCCCCAGCATTTT
TRBD1	TRBJ2-7	-	TRBV5-6	CASSQTGGPAYEQYF	TGTGCCAGCAGCCAAACAGGGGGACCGGCCTACGAGCAGTACTTC
-	TRBJ1-2	-	TRBV15	CATSRAGAGGYTF	TGTGCCACCAGCAGAGCCGGGGCCGGTGGCTACACCTTC
-	TRBJ1-5	-	TRBV7-8	CASSLRTSDQPQHF	TGTGCCAGCAGCTTACGGACTTCGGATCAGCCCCAGCATTTT
-	TRBJ2-1	-	TRBV7-6	CASSLFPSVAQNSYNEQFF	TGTGCCAGCAGCCTCTTCCCTTCCGTAGCGCAAAACTCCTACAATGAGCAGTTCTTC
TRBD1	TRBJ2-7	-	TRBV6-4	CASSRDRGYEQYF	TGTGCCAGCAGCCGGGACAGGGGGTACGAGCAGTACTTC
TRBD2	TRBJ2-7	-	TRBV6-1	CASSRLGSGSYEQYF	TGTGCCAGCAGTAGGCTCGGTAGCGGGTCCTACGAGCAGTACTTC
-	TRBJ2-3	-	TRBV28	CASRSQATLSTDTQYF	TGTGCCAGCAGATCCCAGGCGACACTGAGCACAGATACGCAGTATTTT
-	TRBJ2-5	once	TRBV7-3	CASSQADGLAQYF	TGTGCCAGCAGCCAGGCAGACGGGCTGGCCCAGTACTTC
-	TRBJ1-6	-	TRBV5-1	CASSLEVGPSGYNSPLHF	TGCGCCAGCAGTCTGGAGGTGGGCCCGAGCGGCTATAATTCACCCCTCCACTTT
TRBD1	TRBJ1-1	-	TRBV6-4	CASSDSGQANTEAFF	TGTGCCAGCAGTGACTCGGGACAGGCGAACACTGAAGCTTTCTTT
-	TRBJ1-1	-	TRBV13	CASSFIWGRVEEAFF	TGTGCCAGCAGCTTCATATGGGGGCGGGTGGAAGAAGCTTTCTTT
-	TRBJ2-4	-	TRBV27	CARDRTGTTDIQYF	TGTGCCCGAGACCGCACCGGGACGACGGACATTCAGTACTTC
-	TRBJ2-3	-	TRBV30	CAWSETKGGPDTQYF	TGTGCCTGGAGTGAAACGAAAGGGGGGCCAGATACGCAGTATTTT
-	TRBJ1-2	-	TRBV4-1	CASSAQPGVSSLYGYTF	TGCGCCAGCAGCGCCCAGCCAGGGGTATCCTCCCTCTATGGCTACACCTTC
TRBD1	TRBJ2-7	-	TRBV6-1	CASSEKVGTGAYEQYF	TGTGCCAGCAGTGAAAAGGTGGGGACAGGGGCCTACGAGCAGTACTTC
TRBD1	TRBJ2-7	-	TRBV6-5	CASRLGQHIYEQYF	TGTGCCAGCCGCCTGGGACAGCACATCTACGAGCAGTACTTC
TRBD2	TRBJ2-1	-	TRBV5-5	CASSPPREDVEQFF	TGTGCCAGCAGCCCCCCGCGGGAGGATGTTGAGCAGTTCTTC
-	TRBJ1-1	-	TRBV6-5	CASSYGGNRIPEAFF	TGTGCCAGCAGTTACGGGGGGAACAGAATCCCTGAAGCTTTCTTT
-	TRBJ1-5	few	TRBV6-5	CASSPDRADNQPQHF	TGTGCCAGCAGTCCGGACCGCGCCGACAATCAGCCCCAGCATTTT
TRBD1	TRBJ1-5	-	TRBV2	CASSEGDRSNQPQHF	TGTGCCAGCAGTGAAGGGGACAGGAGCAATCAGCCCCAGCATTTT
-	TRBJ2-3	-	TRBV7-9	CASSFGTPADTQYF	TGTGCCAGCAGCTTCGGGACTCCCGCAGATACGCAGTATTTT
-	TRBJ2-5	-	TRBV10-1	CASSVSQPGAQYF	TGCGCCAGCAGTGTGTCGCAGCCTGGGGCCCAGTACTTC
TRBD1	TRBJ2-3	-	TRBV5-1	CASSLGSRTGPTDTQYF	TGCGCCAGCAGCTTGGGGTCAAGGACAGGGCCCACAGATACGCAGTATTTT
-	TRBJ1-2	-	TRBV14	CASSQQQGNYGYTF	TGTGCCAGCAGCCAACAGCAGGGTAACTATGGCTACACCTTC
-	TRBJ2-1	-	TRBV5-1	CASSPGGSNEQFF	TGCGCCAGCAGCCCAGGGGGGTCCAATGAGCAGTTCTTC
-	TRBJ1-4	-	TRBV11-2	CASSPERGGEKLFF	TGTGCCAGCAGTCCAGAGAGGGGAGGGGAAAAACTGTTTTTT
-	TRBJ2-2	-	TRBV5-1	CASSLVGQNTGELFF	TGCGCCAGCAGCTTGGTGGGGCAGAACACCGGGGAGCTGTTTTTT
TRBD1	TRBJ2-1	-	TRBV5-1	CASSSPGQGSHNEQFF	TGCGCCAGCAGCTCCCCGGGACAGGGGTCCCACAATGAGCAGTTCTTC
TRBD1	TRBJ2-2	-	TRBV6-6	CASMDYVGQGTGELFF	TGTGCCAGCATGGATTATGTAGGACAGGGGACCGGGGAGCTGTTTTTT
-	TRBJ2-3	-	TRBV29-1	CSVDGGLDTQYF	TGCAGCGTTGACGGGGGCCTGGATACGCAGTATTTT
-	TRBJ2-4	-	TRBV18	CASSPDSLAKNIQYF	TGTGCCAGCTCTCCGGACAGCCTAGCCAAAAACATTCAGTACTTC
-	TRBJ2-7	-	TRBV5-1	CASSLIRDKIYEQYF	TGCGCCAGCAGCTTGATCAGGGACAAGATCTACGAGCAGTACTTC
TRBD2	TRBJ2-3	-	TRBV7-2	CASRRAPGLARGDTQYF	TGTGCCAGCAGGCGAGCCCCGGGACTAGCGCGAGGAGATACGCAGTATTTT
-	TRBJ1-5	-	TRBV27	CASSYRSSNQPQHF	TGTGCCAGCAGTTACAGGAGTAGCAATCAGCCCCAGCATTTT
TRBD1	TRBJ2-7	-	TRBV5-1	CASSTGQAPSYEQYF	TGCGCCAGCAGCACGGGACAGGCCCCCTCCTACGAGCAGTACTTC
-	TRBJ2-7	-	TRBV19	CASSTHQVFSYEQYF	TGTGCCAGTAGTACACATCAGGTATTCTCCTACGAGCAGTACTTC
-	TRBJ1-3	-	TRBV5-1	CASSLDVGPGNTIYF	TGCGCCAGCAGCTTGGACGTGGGTCCTGGAAACACCATATATTTT
-	TRBJ2-7	-	TRBV6-5	CASSSPGRKNYEQYF	TGTGCCAGCAGTTCTCCGGGACGAAAAAACTACGAGCAGTACTTC
-	TRBJ2-2	-	TRBV6-1	CAIMGTNTGELFF	TGTGCCATCATGGGGACAAACACCGGGGAGCTGTTTTTT